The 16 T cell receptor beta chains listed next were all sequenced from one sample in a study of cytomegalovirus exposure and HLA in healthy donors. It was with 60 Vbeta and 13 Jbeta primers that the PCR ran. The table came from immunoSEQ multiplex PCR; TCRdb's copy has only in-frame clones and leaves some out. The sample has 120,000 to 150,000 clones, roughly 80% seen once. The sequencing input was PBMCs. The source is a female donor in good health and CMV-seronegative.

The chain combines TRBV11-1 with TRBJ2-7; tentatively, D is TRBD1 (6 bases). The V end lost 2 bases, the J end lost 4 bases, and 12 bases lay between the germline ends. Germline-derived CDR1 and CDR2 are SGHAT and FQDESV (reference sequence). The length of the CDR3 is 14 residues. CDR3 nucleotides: TGTGCCAGCAGCTTAAGGGGTCAGGGGTACGAGCAGTACTTC. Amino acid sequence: CASSLRGQGYEQYF.

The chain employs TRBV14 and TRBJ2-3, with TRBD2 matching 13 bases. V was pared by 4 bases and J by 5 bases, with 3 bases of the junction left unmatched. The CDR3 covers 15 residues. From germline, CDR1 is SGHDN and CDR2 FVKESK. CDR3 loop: CASSRTSGSQDTQYF. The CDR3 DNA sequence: TGTGCCAGCAGCCGGACTAGCGGGAGCCAAGATACGCAGTATTTT.

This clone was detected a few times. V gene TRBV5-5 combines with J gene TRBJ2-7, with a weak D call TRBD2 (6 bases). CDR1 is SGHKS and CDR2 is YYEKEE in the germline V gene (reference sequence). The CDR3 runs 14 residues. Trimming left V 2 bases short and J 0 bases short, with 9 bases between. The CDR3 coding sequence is TGTGCCAGCAGCTTAAGAGCGGGCTCCTACGAGCAGTACTTC. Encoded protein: CASSLRAGSYEQYF.

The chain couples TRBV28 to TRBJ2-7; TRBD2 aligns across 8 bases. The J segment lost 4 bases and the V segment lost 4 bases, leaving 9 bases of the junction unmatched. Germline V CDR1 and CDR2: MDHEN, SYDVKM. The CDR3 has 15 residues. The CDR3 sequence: CASSSPRASGYEQYF. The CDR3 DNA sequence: TGTGCCAGCAGTTCCCCCCGAGCTAGCGGGTACGAGCAGTACTTC.

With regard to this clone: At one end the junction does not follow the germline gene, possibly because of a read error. CDR3 loop: CASSPQRTGSTEDFF. As DNA, the CDR3 is TGTGCCAGCAGCCCCCAACGGACAGGGAGCACTGAAGATTTCTTT. The chain uses TRBV5-8 and TRBJ1-1, with 8 positions matching TRBD1. This CDR3 has 15 amino acids. CDR1 is SGHTS, CDR2 YDEGEE, per germline.

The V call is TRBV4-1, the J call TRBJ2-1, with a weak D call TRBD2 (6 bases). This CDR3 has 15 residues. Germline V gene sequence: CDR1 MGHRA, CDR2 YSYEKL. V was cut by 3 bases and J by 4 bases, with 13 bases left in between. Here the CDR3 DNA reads TGCGCCAGCAGCCAGGAGGGAGGACCGTACAATGAGCAGTTCTTC. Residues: CASSQEGGPYNEQFF.

The CDR3 nucleotides read TGTGCCAGTAGTTACCTTCAGGGTGACTATGGCTACACCTTC. It translates to CASSYLQGDYGYTF. The chain combines TRBV2 with TRBJ1-2, with a possible D match to TRBD1 (5 bases). CDR1 and CDR2 from the germline V gene are SNHLY and FYNNEI. The CDR3 extends over 14 amino acids. Trimming took 9 bases from V and 3 from J, leaving 17 bases between them.

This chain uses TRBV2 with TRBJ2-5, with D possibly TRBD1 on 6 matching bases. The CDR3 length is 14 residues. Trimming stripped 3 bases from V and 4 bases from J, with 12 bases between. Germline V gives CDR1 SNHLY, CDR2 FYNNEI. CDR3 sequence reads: CASSEEWGRETQYF. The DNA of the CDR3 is TGTGCCAGCAGTGAGGAGTGGGGGCGAGAGACCCAGTACTTC.

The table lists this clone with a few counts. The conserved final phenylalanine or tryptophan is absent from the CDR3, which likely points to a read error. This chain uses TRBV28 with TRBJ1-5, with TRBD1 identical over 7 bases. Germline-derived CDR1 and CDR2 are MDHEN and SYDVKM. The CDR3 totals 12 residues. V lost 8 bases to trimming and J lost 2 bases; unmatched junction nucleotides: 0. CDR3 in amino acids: CASGQGNQPQHV. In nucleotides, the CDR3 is TGTGCCAGCGGACAGGGCAATCAGCCCCAGCATGTT.

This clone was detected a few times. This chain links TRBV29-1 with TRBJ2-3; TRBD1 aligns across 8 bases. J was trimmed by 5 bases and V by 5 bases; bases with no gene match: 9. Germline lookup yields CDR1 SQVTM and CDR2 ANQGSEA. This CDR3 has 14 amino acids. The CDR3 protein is CSVRTGPLRDTQYF. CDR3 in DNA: TGCAGCGTTAGGACAGGGCCTTTGAGAGATACGCAGTATTTT.

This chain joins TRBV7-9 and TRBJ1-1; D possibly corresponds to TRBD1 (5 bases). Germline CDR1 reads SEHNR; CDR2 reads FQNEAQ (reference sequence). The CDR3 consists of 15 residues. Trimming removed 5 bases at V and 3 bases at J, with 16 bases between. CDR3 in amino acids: CASSPSPGWDTEAFF. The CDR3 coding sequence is TGTGCCAGCAGCCCCTCCCCAGGGTGGGACACTGAAGCTTTCTTT.

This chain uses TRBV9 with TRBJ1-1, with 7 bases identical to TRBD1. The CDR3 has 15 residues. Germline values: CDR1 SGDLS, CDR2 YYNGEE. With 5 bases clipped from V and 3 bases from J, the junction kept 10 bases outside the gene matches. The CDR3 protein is CASSARGPRDTEAFF. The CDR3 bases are TGTGCCAGCAGTGCTAGGGGGCCGAGGGACACTGAAGCTTTCTTT.

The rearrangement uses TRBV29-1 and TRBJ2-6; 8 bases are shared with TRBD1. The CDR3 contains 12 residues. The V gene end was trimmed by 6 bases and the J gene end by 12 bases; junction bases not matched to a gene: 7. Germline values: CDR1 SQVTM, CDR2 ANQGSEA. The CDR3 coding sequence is TGCAGCGTATTGACAGGGGAAGGCGTCCTGACTTTC. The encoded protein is CSVLTGEGVLTF.

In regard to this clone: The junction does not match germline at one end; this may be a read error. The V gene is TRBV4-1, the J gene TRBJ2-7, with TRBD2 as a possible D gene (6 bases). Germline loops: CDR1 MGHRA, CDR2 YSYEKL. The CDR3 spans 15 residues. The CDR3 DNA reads TGCGCCAGCAGCCGAATGACTAGGGAATCCTACAAGCAGTACTTC. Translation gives CASSRMTRESYKQYF.

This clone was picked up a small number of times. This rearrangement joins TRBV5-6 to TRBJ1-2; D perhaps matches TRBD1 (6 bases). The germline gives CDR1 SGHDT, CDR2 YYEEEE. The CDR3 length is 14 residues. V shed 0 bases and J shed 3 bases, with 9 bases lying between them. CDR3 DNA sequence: TGTGCCAGCAGCTTGGGCAGGGGTGACTATGGCTACACCTTC. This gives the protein CASSLGRGDYGYTF.

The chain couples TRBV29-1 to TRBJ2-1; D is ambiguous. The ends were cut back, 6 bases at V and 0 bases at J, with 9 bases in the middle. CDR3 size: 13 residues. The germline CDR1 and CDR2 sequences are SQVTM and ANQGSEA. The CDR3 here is CSVHVGSYNEQFF. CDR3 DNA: TGCAGCGTCCATGTCGGCTCCTACAATGAGCAGTTCTTC.